What follows are 16 T cell receptor beta chains derived from one specimen sequenced in a study of blood T cell repertoires in COVID-19 (dated by TCRdb to 2019 to 2021). Library prep was done by the immunoSEQ multiplex PCR assay. Sourced from immuneACCESS, this table was stored by TCRdb with only in-frame sequences that have V and J called. A share of the clones is absent; for the studies checked, an unresolved V gene accounts for under half, and the remainder has no known explanation. The sample table holds about 36,000 clones, of which around 85% were seen once. About 15% of the sample comes from the top ten. The sequencing input was peripheral blood. The receptors originated from a human donor in a cohort sampled during active COVID-19.

The table lists this clone with a count of one. The chain recombines TRBV5-4 with TRBJ1-2; D is ambiguous. The germline V gene encodes CDR1 SGHNT and CDR2 YYREEE (reference sequence). The CDR3 has 13 residues. The V gene lost 1 base and the J gene lost 5 bases, with 9 bases spanning the gap. The CDR3 is CASSLLQTYGYTF. In DNA form, the CDR3 reads TGTGCCAGCAGCTTGTTGCAGACTTATGGCTACACCTTC.

V usage is TRBV4-2 and J usage is TRBJ1-4, with 12 positions matching TRBD1. The CDR3 is made up of 15 amino acids. V shed 1 base and J 12 bases; nucleotides not matched to a gene: 6. The V gene's germline CDR1 is LGHNA and CDR2 YNFKEQ. CDR3 in DNA: TGTGCCAGCAGCCAAGTTGGGACAGGGGGCGCGGAACTGTTTTTT. It yields the protein CASSQVGTGGAELFF.

V usage is TRBV11-1 and J usage is TRBJ1-5, with TRBD1 identical over 7 bases. The CDR3 covers 15 residues. After removal of 5 bases from V and 4 bases from J, the junction contained 8 bases not matched to a gene. Germline CDR1 SGHAT, CDR2 FQDESV (reference sequence). The CDR3 sequence: CASSAQTGPNQPQHF. CDR3 bases: TGTGCCAGCAGCGCCCAGACAGGGCCAAATCAGCCCCAGCATTTT.

CDR3 coding DNA: TGTGCCAGCAGCCCGTCTGGGAGCTTTCACACTGAAGCTTTCTTT. This sequence encodes CASSPSGSFHTEAFF. The J gene is TRBJ1-1, the V gene TRBV11-2; no reliable D call. The V gene's germline CDR1 is SGHAT and CDR2 FQNNGV. Between the trimmed V and J ends, which lost 5 bases and 3 bases, there was a span of 16 bases. The CDR3 spans 15 residues.

This sequence joins TRBV6-2 or TRBV6-3 and TRBJ2-3, with a possible D match to TRBD2 (7 bases). The CDR3 covers 15 residues. Trimming cost V 0 bases and J 5 bases, with 12 bases left between them. The germline V gene has CDR1 MNHEY and CDR2 SVGEGT. CDR3 sequence (DNA): TGTGCCAGCAGTTACTCGGCAGGGGAGGGAGATACGCAGTATTTT. It specifies CASSYSAGEGDTQYF.

This clone occurred once. The junction and the germline gene differ at one end; a read error may be behind it. The chain carries TRBV19 and TRBJ2-3; no clear D. In germline, CDR1 is LNHDA, CDR2 SQIVND (reference sequence). The CDR3 runs 13 residues. The CDR3 DNA reads as TGTGCCAGTAGTATAGATGAAACAGCTACGCAGTATTTT. Encoded protein: CASSIDETATQYF. The complete variable domain, with remaining parts taken from reference TRBV19 and TRBJ2-3, reads DGGITQSPKYLFRKEGQNVTLSCEQNLNHDAMYWYRQDPGQGLRLIYYSQIVNDFQKGDIAEGYSVSREKKESFPLTVTSAQKNPTAFYLCASSIDETATQYFGPGTRLTVL.

The chain recombines TRBV6-4 with TRBJ2-7; no reliable D call. Germline CDR1 reads MRHNA; CDR2 reads SNTAGT. This CDR3 comprises 12 residues. Deletions cut 3 bases from V and 4 bases from J, with 7 bases between. The CDR3 is CASSDRGYEQYF. The CDR3 nucleotides read TGTGCCAGCAGTGATCGCGGATACGAGCAGTACTTC.

This clone has only a few counts. The chain is built from TRBV5-1 and TRBJ1-2; no clear D gene. The V end lost 0 bases, the J end lost 7 bases, and 16 bases lay between the germline ends. CDR1 SGHRS and CDR2 YFSETQ come from the germline V gene. The CDR3 is 15 amino acids. CDR3 protein: CASSLVIADSGGYTF. CDR3 bases: TGCGCCAGCAGCTTGGTTATAGCTGATTCTGGTGGCTACACCTTC.

The chain employs TRBV6-1 and TRBJ2-4; D uncertain. Germline CDR1 is MNHNS and CDR2 is SASEGT. CDR3 length equals 14 residues. The ends were cut back, 2 bases at V and 6 bases at J, with 11 bases in the middle. The chain's CDR3 is CASSESGRLNIQYF. CDR3 DNA sequence: TGTGCCAGCAGTGAAAGTGGCAGACTAAACATTCAGTACTTC.

The table lists this clone with a count of one. V usage is TRBV5-4 and J usage is TRBJ2-3; 7 bases are a match to TRBD1. Looked up from germline, CDR1 is SGHNT and CDR2 is YYREEE (reference sequence). The V and J ends lost 7 bases and 2 bases, in that order; junction bases with no gene match: 7. The CDR3 consists of 14 residues. The CDR3 is CASAPGTDTDTQYF. In DNA form, the CDR3 reads TGTGCCAGCGCCCCCGGGACAGACACAGATACGCAGTATTTT.

Only one count was recorded for this clone. V gene TRBV28 combines with J gene TRBJ2-5; the match to TRBD1 covers 8 bases. CDR1 is MDHEN, CDR2 SYDVKM, per germline. The CDR3 loop spans 14 amino acids. Germline trimming cut 5 bases from V and 4 bases from J; bases unmatched to any gene: 6. The CDR3 DNA sequence: TGTGCCAGCAGTCGTACAGGGGGTCGAGAGACCCAGTACTTC. Translated: CASSRTGGRETQYF.

This clone was recorded only once. The J gene is TRBJ2-2, the V gene TRBV15; 8 bases map to TRBD1. This CDR3 region has 15 residues. Germline values: CDR1 LNHNV, CDR2 YYDKDF (reference sequence). V lost 0 bases, J lost 7 bases, and 4 bases stayed unmatched. The CDR3 region has the DNA TGTGCCACCAGCAGAGAGCAGGGGGCGGTCGGGGAGCTGTTTTTT. It translates to CATSREQGAVGELFF. Variable domain in full (rest from reference TRBV15 and TRBJ2-2): DAMVIQNPRYQVTQFGKPVTLSCSQTLNHNVMYWYQQKSSQAPKLLFHYYDKDFNNEADTPDNFQSRRPNTSFCFLDIRSPGLGDTAMYLCATSREQGAVGELFFGEGSRLTVL.

The V call is TRBV5-1, the J call TRBJ1-6, with 8 positions matching TRBD1. With 5 bases clipped from V and 7 bases from J, the junction kept 8 bases outside the gene matches. Germline lookup yields CDR1 SGHRS and CDR2 YFSETQ. CDR3 size: 15 residues. CDR3 nucleotide sequence: TGCGCCAGCAGGGGGGGCAGGGGGCAAAATTCACCCCTCCACTTT. Protein sequence: CASRGGRGQNSPLHF.

The gene calls are TRBV6-5 and TRBJ2-7; 10 bases fit TRBD1. The V gene's germline CDR1 is MNHEY and CDR2 SVGAGI. The CDR3 covers 15 residues. The V and J ends lost 8 bases and 3 bases, in that order; junction bases with no gene match: 10. The CDR3 protein is CASARDRTGGYEQYF. CDR3 sequence (DNA): TGTGCCAGCGCTAGAGACAGGACAGGGGGCTACGAGCAGTACTTC.

V and J are TRBV11-3 and TRBJ2-5, with D possibly TRBD1 on 7 matching bases. V gave up 1 base and J gave up 5 bases, with 11 bases separating them. CDR1 and CDR2 (germline): SGHNT, YENEEA. There are 14 residues in the CDR3. The CDR3 sequence: CASSLGAGGETQYF. The CDR3 DNA reads TGTGCCAGCAGCTTAGGGGCAGGGGGGGAGACCCAGTACTTC.

This chain connects TRBV5-6 to TRBJ1-1, with 7 bases identical to TRBD1. The ends lost 2 bases at V and 4 bases at J; junction bases unmatched: 5. Germline V CDR1 and CDR2: SGHDT, YYEEEE. This CDR3 region has 14 residues. For the CDR3, the DNA is TGTGCCAGCAGCTTCGACAGGGTTATCACTGAAGCTTTCTTT. Translating it yields CASSFDRVITEAFF. Filled out from reference TRBV5-6 and TRBJ1-1, the complete variable domain reads DAGVTQSPTHLIKTRGQQVTLRCSPKSGHDTVSWYQQALGQGPQFIFQYYEEEERQRGNFPDRFSGHQFPNYSSELNVNALLLGDSALYLCASSFDRVITEAFFGQGTRLTVV.